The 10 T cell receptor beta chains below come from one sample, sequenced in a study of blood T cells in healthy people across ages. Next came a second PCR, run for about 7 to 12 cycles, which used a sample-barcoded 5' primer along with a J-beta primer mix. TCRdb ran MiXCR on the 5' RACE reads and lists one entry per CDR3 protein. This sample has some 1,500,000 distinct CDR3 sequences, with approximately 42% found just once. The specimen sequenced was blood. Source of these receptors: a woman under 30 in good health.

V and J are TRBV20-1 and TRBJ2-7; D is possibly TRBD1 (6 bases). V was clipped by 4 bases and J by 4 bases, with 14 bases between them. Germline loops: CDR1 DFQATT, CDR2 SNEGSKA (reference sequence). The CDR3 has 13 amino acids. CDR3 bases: TGCAGTGCTAACCCCGGACAGTCTTACGAGCAGTACTTC. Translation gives CSANPGQSYEQYF.

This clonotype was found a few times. Here the CDR3 reads CASSPRLGGHGYTF. The DNA for the CDR3 is TGTGCCAGCAGCCCCCGTTTAGGGGGCCATGGCTACACCTTC. The chain combines TRBV13 with TRBJ1-2, with 7 bases identical to TRBD1. The V and J ends lost 5 bases and 6 bases, in that order; junction bases with no gene match: 9. CDR3 size: 14 residues. Germline V gene lookup returns CDR1 PRHDT and CDR2 FYEKMQ (reference sequence).

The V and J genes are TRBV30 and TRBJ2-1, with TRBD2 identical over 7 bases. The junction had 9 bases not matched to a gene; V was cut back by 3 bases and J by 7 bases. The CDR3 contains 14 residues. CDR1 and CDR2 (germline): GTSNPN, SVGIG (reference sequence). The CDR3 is CAWRSGTIGNEQFF. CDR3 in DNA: TGTGCCTGGAGATCCGGGACTATAGGTAATGAGCAGTTCTTC.

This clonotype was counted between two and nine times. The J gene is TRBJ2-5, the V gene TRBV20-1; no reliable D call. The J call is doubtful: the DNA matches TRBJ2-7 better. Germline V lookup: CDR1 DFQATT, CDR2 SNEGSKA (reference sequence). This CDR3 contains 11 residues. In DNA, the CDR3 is TGCAGTGCTAGAGAATACCACGAGCAGTACTTC. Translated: CSAREYHEQYF.

The CDR3 here is CASSILRDRPYEQYF. The CDR3 DNA reads TGTGCCAGCAGTATACTCCGGGACAGACCCTACGAGCAGTACTTC. J is TRBJ2-7 and V is TRBV27; 7 bases are shared with TRBD1. The CDR3 runs to 15 residues. Germline CDR1 is MNHEY and CDR2 is SMNVEV (reference sequence). V shed 5 bases, J shed 2 bases, and the junction held 9 bases outside the gene matches.

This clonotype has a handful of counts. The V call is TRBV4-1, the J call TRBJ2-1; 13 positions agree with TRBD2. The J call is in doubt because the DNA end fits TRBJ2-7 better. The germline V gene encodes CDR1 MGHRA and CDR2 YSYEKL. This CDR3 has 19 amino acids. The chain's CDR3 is CASSQGTSGRAGSYNEQYF. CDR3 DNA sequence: TGCGCCAGCAGCCAAGGAACTAGCGGGAGGGCCGGCTCCTACAATGAGCAGTACTTC.

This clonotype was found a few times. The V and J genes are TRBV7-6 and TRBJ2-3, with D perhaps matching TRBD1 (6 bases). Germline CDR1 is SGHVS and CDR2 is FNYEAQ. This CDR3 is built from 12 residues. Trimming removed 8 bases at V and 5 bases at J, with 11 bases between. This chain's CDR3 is CASRDIQDTQYF. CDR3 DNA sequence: TGTGCCAGCCGGGACATTCAAGATACGCAGTATTTT.

CDR3 sequence: CASSGGRASYNEQFF. Here the CDR3 DNA reads TGTGCCAGCAGCGGGGGACGAGCCTCCTACAATGAGCAGTTCTTC. This chain links TRBV7-2 with TRBJ2-1; D is tentatively TRBD1 or TRBD2 (5 bases each). The CDR3 totals 15 residues. Germline CDR1 SGHTA, CDR2 FQGNSA. The germline V and J ends were trimmed by 5 bases and 0 bases, with 11 bases remaining between them.

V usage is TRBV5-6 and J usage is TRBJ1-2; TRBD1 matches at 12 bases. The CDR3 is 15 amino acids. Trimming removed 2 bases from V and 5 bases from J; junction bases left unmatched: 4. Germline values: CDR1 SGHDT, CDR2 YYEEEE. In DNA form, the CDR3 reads TGTGCCAGCAGCTTCATGGGACAGGGGGCGTATGGCTACACCTTC. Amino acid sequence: CASSFMGQGAYGYTF.

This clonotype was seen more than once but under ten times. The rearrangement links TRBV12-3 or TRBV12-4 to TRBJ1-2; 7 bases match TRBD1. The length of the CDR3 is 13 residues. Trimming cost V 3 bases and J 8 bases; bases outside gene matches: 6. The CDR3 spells CASSFRDRVGYTF. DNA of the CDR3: TGTGCCAGCAGTTTCCGGGACAGAGTCGGCTACACCTTC.